Sequencing of this T cell receptor beta chain was carried out in a study of technical replicates of blood from a few donors. The method was immunoSEQ multiplex PCR; TCRdb's version includes in-frame clones alone and lacks a portion of them. Among about 58,000 clones listed, 90% to 95% were seen once. This clonotype was sampled from a human donor in good health. Some clones in this sample may be carry-over from other donors' samples. Sequenced material: PBMCs.

The CDR3 DNA is TGCGCCAGCAGCCAAGCTCCAGGGGTAGGTTACGAGCAGTACTTC. Amino acids: CASSQAPGVGYEQYF. The chain couples TRBV4-1 to TRBJ2-7; possibly TRBD1 for D (6 bases). CDR1 and CDR2 from the germline V gene are MGHRA and YSYEKL. The V end lost 1 base, the J end lost 4 bases, and 14 bases lay between the germline ends. This CDR3 comprises 15 residues.